This TCR beta chain came from a study of CD4 T cells in relation to SARS-CoV-2 and coronaviruses. Study-level information: PBMCs were cultured with antigen for roughly 11 days before TCR beta sequencing. Study-level points and caveats: Roughly three fifths of donors had memory CD4+ clonotypes crossrecognizing SARS-CoV-2 and common cold coronavirus spike. Samples before the pandemic and after infection were not matched within any donor.

Before the COVID-19 pandemic, during about 2011-2019, CD4+ T cells were taken from unexposed donors. The cells were cultured for around ten days before CD4+ T cells were isolated. Cells permitting, SARS-CoV-2 S/N and four cold-coronavirus spikes were tested on unexposed-donor CD4+ T cells. The protocol was immunoSEQ multiplex PCR, while the TCRdb copy is restricted to in-frame clones and leaves out a portion. The profile shows approximately 25,000 clones, roughly 80% of them singletons. Details on this clone: Antigen specificity is unknown.

The germline CDR1 and CDR2 sequences are SGHVS and FQNEAQ. This CDR3 has 14 amino acids. Trimming removed 4 bases at V and 7 bases at J, with 14 bases between. The TCR originated in a human donor in good health. This chain links TRBV7-8 with TRBJ1-5; D is perhaps TRBD1 (5 bases). The sequencing sample was made of CD4+ T cells from PBMCs, cultured in vitro. CDR3 nucleotides: TGTGCCAGCAGCTATGGGGCAGGGTCACAGCCCCAGCATTTT. It yields the protein CASSYGAGSQPQHF.